This TCR beta chain was sequenced during a study of control samples from healthy donors and cancer patients. Germline CDR1 and CDR2: MDHEN and SYDVKM. The CDR3 runs 14 residues. Trimming stripped 8 bases from V and 4 bases from J, with 17 bases between. The table came from immunoSEQ multiplex PCR; TCRdb's copy has only in-frame clones and leaves some out. This repertoire shows about 180,000 clones, about 90% found once; its top ten account for more than 1.3%. This TCR was recovered from a woman aged 50 to 65 in good health. Sequencing used blood. The chain couples TRBV28 to TRBJ2-5; tentative D call: TRBD2 (5 bases). The CDR3: CASLEREWAETQYF. The CDR3, as DNA: TGTGCCAGCCTGGAGAGGGAGTGGGCAGAGACCCAGTACTTC.